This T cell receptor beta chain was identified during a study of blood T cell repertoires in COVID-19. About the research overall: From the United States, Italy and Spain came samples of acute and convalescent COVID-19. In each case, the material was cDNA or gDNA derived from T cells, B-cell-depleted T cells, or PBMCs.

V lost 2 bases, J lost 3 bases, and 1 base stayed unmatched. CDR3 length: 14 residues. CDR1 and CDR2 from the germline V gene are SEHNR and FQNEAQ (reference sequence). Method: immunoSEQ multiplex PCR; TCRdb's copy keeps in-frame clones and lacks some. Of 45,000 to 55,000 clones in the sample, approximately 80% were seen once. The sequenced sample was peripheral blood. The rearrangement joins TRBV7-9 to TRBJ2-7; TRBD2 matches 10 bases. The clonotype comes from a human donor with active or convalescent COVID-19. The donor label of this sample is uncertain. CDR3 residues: CASSLRTSGYEQYF. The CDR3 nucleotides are TGTGCCAGCAGCTTAAGGACTAGCGGCTACGAGCAGTACTTC.